The source of this T cell receptor beta chain is a study of cytomegalovirus exposure and HLA in healthy donors. In the study overall: Earlier sequencing of 200 million or so T cells yielded 120 million or so unique TCR beta sequences.

Notes on the study in general: Because they were indistinguishable, some V segments, including TRBV6-2 and TRBV6-3, were excluded. It was reported in a later analysis that an Asian-associated ancestry cluster showed fewer N-insertions than the approximately 670-donor mean. It was reported that TCR beta sequences correctly inferred the HLA-A and HLA-B alleles for most subjects.

The germline V gene encodes CDR1 MNHNS and CDR2 SASEGT. The V and J ends lost 7 bases and 3 bases respectively, with 16 bases between them. CDR3 length: 14 residues. Remarks on this clone: Its antigen is currently unknown.

A multiplex PCR was run with 60 Vbeta primers and 13 Jbeta primers. The data were produced by immunoSEQ multiplex PCR, yet TCRdb's version contains in-frame clones alone and is incomplete. Here the sample spans 100,000 to 150,000 clones, approximately 79% being singletons. This sequence originates from a man aged 30 to 45 in good health and CMV-seronegative. The chain employs TRBV6-1 and TRBJ2-7; possible D gene TRBD1, 6 bases. The material sequenced was PBMCs. CDR3 sequence: CASTGQGQSYEQYF. CDR3 sequence (DNA): TGTGCCAGCACGGGCCAAGGACAGAGCTACGAGCAGTACTTC.